The T cell receptor (beta chain) under discussion was sequenced for a study of Ad26.COV2.S vaccination and SARS-CoV-2 variants. Indicated treatment: around 19 received Ad26.COV2.S at low or high dose, single or two shots; about 5 received placebo; per-sample allocation not given. Sample collection was performed on day 63 after the first vaccine or placebo injection. An 18-55-year-old adult in Boston served as donor. The study's findings and limits: Post-vaccination spike-specific CD8+ and CD4+ T cell responses reportedly had substantial breadth.

This CDR3 comprises 13 residues. Trimming removed 0 bases from V and 7 bases from J, with 7 bases in between. Germline values: CDR1 LNHNV, CDR2 YYDKDF (reference sequence). Of note for this clone: The antigen is unknown.

Generated by immunoSEQ multiplex PCR, the TCRdb table keeps only in-frame clones and is missing some. The sample yields some 340,000 clones, around 83% seen once. The V call is TRBV15, the J call TRBJ1-3; no definite D call. This receptor was taken from a person aged 18 to 65 who received the Ad26.COV2.S COVID-19 vaccine or a placebo. The specimen comprised peripheral blood, sampled in a trial of Ad26.COV2.S vaccine versus placebo. DNA for the CDR3: TGTGCCACCAGCAGAGATCATGCCAACACCATATATTTT. Its translation: CATSRDHANTIYF. Drawing the rest from reference TRBV15 and TRBJ1-3, the complete variable domain is DAMVIQNPRYQVTQFGKPVTLSCSQTLNHNVMYWYQQKSSQAPKLLFHYYDKDFNNEADTPDNFQSRRPNTSFCFLDIRSPGLGDTAMYLCATSRDHANTIYFGEGSWLTVV.